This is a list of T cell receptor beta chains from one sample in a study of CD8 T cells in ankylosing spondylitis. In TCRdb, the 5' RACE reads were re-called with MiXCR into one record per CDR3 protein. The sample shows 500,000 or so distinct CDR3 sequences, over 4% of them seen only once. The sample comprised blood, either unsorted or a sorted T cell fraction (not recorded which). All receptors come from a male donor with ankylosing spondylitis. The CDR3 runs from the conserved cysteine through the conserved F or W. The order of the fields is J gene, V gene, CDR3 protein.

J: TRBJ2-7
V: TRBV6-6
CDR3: CASSQGILQYF

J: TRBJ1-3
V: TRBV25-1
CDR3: CASSEYGNTIYF

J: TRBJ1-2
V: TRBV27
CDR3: CASSLSGERHYGYTF

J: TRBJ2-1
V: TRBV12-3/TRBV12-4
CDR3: CASSPYLRTSGSSYNEQFF

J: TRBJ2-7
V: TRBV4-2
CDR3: CASSQVGGPNYEQYF

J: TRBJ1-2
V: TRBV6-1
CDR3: CASSWGQGANYGYTF

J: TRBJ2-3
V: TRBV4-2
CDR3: CASSQETWGSGRADTQYF

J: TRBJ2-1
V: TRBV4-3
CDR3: CASSQEGLADYNEQFF

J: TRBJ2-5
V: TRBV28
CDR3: CASSLYGTGRNF

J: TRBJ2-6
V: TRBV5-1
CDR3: CASSLYEVGTGANVLTF

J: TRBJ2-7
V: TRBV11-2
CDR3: CASSSNPTYEQYF

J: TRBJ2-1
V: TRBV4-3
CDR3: CASSQDLTLPEQFF

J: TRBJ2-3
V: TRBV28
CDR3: CASGLAGGSTDTQYF

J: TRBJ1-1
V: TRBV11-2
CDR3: CASSLAGGVLNTEAFF

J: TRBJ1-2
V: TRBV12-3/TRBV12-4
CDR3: CASSLLGLGGYTF

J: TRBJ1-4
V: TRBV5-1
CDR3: CASSLGPGRSPEKLFF

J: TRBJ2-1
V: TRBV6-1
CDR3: CASSMGDLQGPHNEQFF

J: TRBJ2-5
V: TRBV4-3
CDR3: CASSLGLAGRLIETQYF

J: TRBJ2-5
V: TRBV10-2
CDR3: CARESGKETQYF

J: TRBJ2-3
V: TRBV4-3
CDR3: CASSQEGSGGFTDTQYF

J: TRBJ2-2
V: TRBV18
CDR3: CASSFSGTGSTGELFF

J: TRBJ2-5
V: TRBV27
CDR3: CASSLTSGRQETQYF

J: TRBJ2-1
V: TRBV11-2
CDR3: CASSLGDQYEQFF

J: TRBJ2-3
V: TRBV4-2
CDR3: CASSQDIGGTVTDTQYF

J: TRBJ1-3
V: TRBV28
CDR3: CASSFLMGTLGNTIYF

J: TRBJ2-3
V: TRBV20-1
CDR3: CSAQAAGGPTDTQYF

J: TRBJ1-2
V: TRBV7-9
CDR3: CASSSGVFGYTF

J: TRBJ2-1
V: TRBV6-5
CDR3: CASSYSTGEQFF

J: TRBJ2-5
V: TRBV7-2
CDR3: CASSPRRGEETQYF

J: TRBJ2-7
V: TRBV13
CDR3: CASSWGPRGKPYEQYF

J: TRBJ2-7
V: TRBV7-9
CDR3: CASSLAGVPSYEQYF

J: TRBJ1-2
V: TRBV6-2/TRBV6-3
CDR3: CASSQRVSAPGYTF

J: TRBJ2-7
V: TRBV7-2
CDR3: CASSFGLAGGPEEQYF

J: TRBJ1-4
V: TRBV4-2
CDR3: CASSPIDRGSRQLFF

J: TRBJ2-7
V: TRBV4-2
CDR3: CASSQRASGSPVQYF

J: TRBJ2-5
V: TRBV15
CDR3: CATKKGQGRETQYF

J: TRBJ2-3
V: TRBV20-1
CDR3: CSALAGGTDTQYF

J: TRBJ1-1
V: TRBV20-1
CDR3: CSARTGFSTEAFF

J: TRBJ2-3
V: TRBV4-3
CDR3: CASSQEVGLAGSVGTQYF

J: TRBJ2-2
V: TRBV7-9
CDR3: CASSSVNTGELFF

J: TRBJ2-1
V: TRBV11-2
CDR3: CASSTSGTQQFF

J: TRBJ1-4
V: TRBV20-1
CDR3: CSALGTGGNNEKLFF

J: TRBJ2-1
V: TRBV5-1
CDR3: CASSITSGSYNEQFF

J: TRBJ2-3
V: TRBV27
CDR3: CASSPKPQGPTDTQYF

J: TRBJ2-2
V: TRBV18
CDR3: CASSPQRGLGSGELFF

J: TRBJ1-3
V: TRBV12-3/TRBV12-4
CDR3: CASSLTTVHTIYF

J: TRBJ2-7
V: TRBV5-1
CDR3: CASSLVADGRYEQYF

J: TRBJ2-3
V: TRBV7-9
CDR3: CASSSKTSTDTQYF

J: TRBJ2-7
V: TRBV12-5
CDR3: CASGHGTSGSKKTYEQYF

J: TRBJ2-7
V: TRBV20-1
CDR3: CSASLTRATNEQYF